This is a list of T cell receptor beta chains from one sample in a study of shared clonotypes between healthy human individuals. Method: immunoSEQ multiplex PCR; TCRdb's copy keeps in-frame clones and lacks some. The sample lists approximately 740,000 clones; about 74% were seen once. Sequencing was done on a sample of memory CD4+ T cells sorted from blood. These receptors were collected from a woman aged 30 to 39 in good health. Each CDR3 is given with its conserved first and last residue. Fields, in order: D gene, V gene, clone size, J gene, CDR3 protein, CDR3 DNA. D genes are given only for firm matches. The size of a clone is reported for some rows only, either as once, few or many, or as a class for expanded clones.

.,TRBV29-1,.,TRBJ2-7,CSVEDAYEQYF,TGCAGCGTTGAAGATGCCTACGAGCAGTACTTC
TRBD2,TRBV7-9,.,TRBJ2-4,CASSLLAGERNIQYF,TGTGCCAGCAGCCTACTAGCGGGGGAGAGAAACATTCAGTACTTC
TRBD2,TRBV5-4,.,TRBJ2-2,CASSLNSGTNTGELFF,TGTGCCAGCAGCTTGAACAGCGGGACGAACACCGGGGAGCTGTTTTTT
TRBD1,TRBV5-8,.,TRBJ2-2,CASSPGQGTGELFF,TGTGCCAGCAGCCCGGGACAGGGAACCGGGGAGCTGTTTTTT
.,TRBV28,few,TRBJ2-2,CASSPVRGRRYTGELFF,TGTGCCAGCAGCCCGGTGCGGGGGCGAAGGTACACCGGGGAGCTGTTTTTT
TRBD2,TRBV19,.,TRBJ2-2,CASSKGTSGMNTGELFF,TGTGCCAGTAGTAAAGGGACTAGCGGGATGAACACCGGGGAGCTGTTTTTT
TRBD2,TRBV19,.,TRBJ2-1,CASSMGTSGRGNEQFF,TGTGCCAGTAGTATGGGGACTAGCGGGAGGGGGAATGAGCAGTTCTTC
.,TRBV9,.,TRBJ2-2,CASSRTSHTGELFF,TGTGCCAGCAGCAGAACTAGTCACACCGGGGAGCTGTTTTTT
TRBD1,TRBV28,.,TRBJ2-7,CASSPPWRTGGAYEQYF,TGTGCCAGCAGTCCACCGTGGAGGACAGGGGGTGCGTACGAGCAGTACTTC
.,TRBV7-9,.,TRBJ1-2,CASTMGGFDYTF,TGTGCCAGCACCATGGGGGGGTTTGACTACACCTTC
.,TRBV7-8,.,TRBJ2-7,CASSTQSYEQYF,TGTGCCAGCAGTACACAAAGCTACGAGCAGTACTTC
TRBD1,TRBV28,.,TRBJ1-5,CASSFWDRINQPQHF,TGTGCCAGCAGTTTTTGGGACAGGATCAATCAGCCCCAGCATTTT
.,TRBV7-7,.,TRBJ2-2,CASSRLDAGELFF,TGTGCCAGCAGCCGTCTGGACGCCGGGGAGCTGTTTTTT
TRBD1,TRBV10-2,.,TRBJ1-1,CASRWTGDTEAFF,TGCGCCAGCCGTTGGACAGGGGATACTGAAGCTTTCTTT
.,TRBV28,.,TRBJ2-1,CASSFRNEQFF,TGTGCCAGCAGTTTCAGGAATGAGCAGTTCTTC
.,TRBV25-1,.,TRBJ2-5,CASSETPGQGEETQYF,TGTGCCAGCAGTGAAACCCCTGGGCAGGGTGAAGAGACCCAGTACTTC
.,TRBV5-8,.,TRBJ2-3,CASSLGTTPDTQYF,TGTGCCAGCAGCTTGGGGACTACCCCAGATACGCAGTATTTT
TRBD1,TRBV5-1,once,TRBJ2-5,CASSLDAQGWETQYF,TGCGCCAGCAGCTTGGATGCACAGGGGTGGGAGACCCAGTACTTC
.,TRBV5-1,few,TRBJ1-1,CASRPGTENTEAFF,TGCGCCAGCAGACCCGGGACTGAGAACACTGAAGCTTTCTTT
.,TRBV5-1,.,TRBJ2-1,CASSLPVANAAYNEQFF,TGCGCCAGCAGCCTTCCCGTAGCCAATGCCGCCTACAATGAGCAGTTCTTC
.,TRBV11-2,.,TRBJ1-2,CASSLSDNDYGYTF,TGTGCCAGCAGCTTATCAGATAATGACTATGGCTACACCTTC
.,TRBV5-4,.,TRBJ2-3,CASSSAADTQYF,TGTGCCAGCAGCTCGGCGGCAGATACGCAGTATTTT
TRBD1,TRBV7-2,.,TRBJ2-5,CASSLAGTVQETQYF,TGTGCCAGCAGCTTAGCGGGGACAGTCCAAGAGACCCAGTACTTC
.,TRBV5-1,.,TRBJ1-2,CASSLDVRSNYGYTF,TGCGCCAGCAGCTTGGATGTCCGTTCAAACTATGGCTACACCTTC
.,TRBV4-1,.,TRBJ1-5,CASSQDVSNQPQHF,TGCGCCAGCAGCCAAGATGTCAGCAATCAGCCCCAGCATTTT